Reported below is one T cell receptor (beta chain). In the original processing: Amplification with reference gene primers provided the estimates of nucleated cell counts. This table comes from immunoSEQ multiplex PCR, and its TCRdb copy is limited to in-frame clones, with some not included. V, J and clone size are taken as reported in that table, and D and trimming were inferred from the DNA itself. In the table there are around 300,000 clones, 87% of which are singletons. These data originate in a study of blood T cell repertoires in COVID-19. Study information: Samples came from the United States, Italy and Spain, spanning acute and convalescent COVID-19. In each case, the material was cDNA or gDNA derived from T cells, B-cell-depleted T cells, or PBMCs.

The CDR3 spans 18 residues. Germline V gene sequence: CDR1 MNHEY, CDR2 SVGEGT. Trimming left V 3 bases short and J 1 base short, with 18 bases between. The sample consisted of peripheral blood. The chain links TRBV6-2 or TRBV6-3 to TRBJ2-2, with D tentatively TRBD1 (5 bases). The receptor was isolated from a man between 18 and 35 years old with active or convalescent COVID-19. The CDR3 coding sequence is TGTGCCAGCAGTTATTTGATCCGTGCGACAGTGAACACCGGGGAGCTGTTTTTT. Its protein product is CASSYLIRATVNTGELFF.